This TCR beta chain was observed in a study of T cell repertoires in cytomegalovirus infection. Study findings and constraints: What dominated the ex vivo response were HLA-C-restricted CMV-specific TCR beta clonotypes.

Remarks on this clonotype: The target antigen is unknown.

This CDR3 region has 14 residues. V dropped 2 bases and J dropped 7 bases, with 14 bases sitting between them. CDR1 and CDR2 (germline): MDHEN, SYDVKM. In TCRdb, the reads were re-called with MiXCR into one record per CDR3 protein. The data contain about 200,000 distinct CDR3 sequences, approximately 9.6% of them singletons. The sequence was collected from a human donor in good health (CMV status not recorded). Some clones in this sample may be carry-over from other donors' samples. Input material: PBMCs. V and J are TRBV28 and TRBJ1-2; TRBD1 is a possible D gene (5 bases). Written as DNA, the CDR3 is TGTGCCAGCAGTTTAGAGCAAACGAGGGGTGGCTACACCTTC. It translates to CASSLEQTRGGYTF.